The source of this T cell receptor (beta chain) is a study of early T cells in non-severe SARS-CoV-2 infection. This clonotype has at least ten counts. cDNA molecules, individually, were tagged with unique molecular identifiers. In TCRdb, the 5' RACE reads were re-called with MiXCR into one record per CDR3 protein. Of about 52,000 distinct CDR3 sequences listed, approximately 10% are singletons. The CDR3 consists of 13 residues. Trimming pared 8 bases from V and 5 bases from J, leaving 13 bases between. In germline, CDR1 is MDHEN, CDR2 SYDVKM. The chain is built from TRBV28 and TRBJ2-1, with no clear D. This TCR derives from an adult who was a healthcare worker with PCR-confirmed SARS-CoV-2 infection or an uninfected control (not recorded which). Sequenced input: whole blood. The CDR3 region has the DNA TGTGCCAGCGGTTCCTTGTGGGACAATGAGCAGTTCTTC. Its protein product is CASGSLWDNEQFF.